What follows are 24 T cell receptor beta chains derived from one specimen sequenced in a study of cytomegalovirus exposure and HLA in healthy donors. With 60 Vbeta and 13 Jbeta primers, the PCR was carried out. This table comes from immunoSEQ multiplex PCR, and its TCRdb copy is limited to in-frame clones, with some not included. The data show around 250,000 clones, over 70% seen once. Sequencing input: PBMCs. The receptors come from a woman aged 60-70 years in good health and CMV-seropositive.

V gene TRBV9 combines with J gene TRBJ1-4; TRBD1 agrees at 8 bases. CDR1 is SGDLS, CDR2 YYNGEE, per germline. Trimming took 4 bases from V and 10 from J; bases not matched to a gene: 9. This CDR3 region has 14 residues. The CDR3 region is CASSTSSGGSKLFF. In DNA, the CDR3 is TGTGCCAGCAGCACCTCTTCAGGGGGCTCAAAACTGTTTTTT. The variable domain in full, completed from reference TRBV9 and TRBJ1-4, reads DSGVTQTPKHLITATGQRVTLRCSPRSGDLSVYWYQQSLDQGLQFLIQYYNGEERAKGNILERFSAQQFPDLHSELNLSSLELGDSALYFCASSTSSGGSKLFFGSGTQLSVL.

This clone was detected only a few times. The chain is built from TRBV11-3 and TRBJ1-1, with D uncertain. The CDR3 length is 14 residues. V lost 5 bases and J 5 bases, leaving 15 bases between the germline ends. Germline V gene lookup returns CDR1 SGHNT and CDR2 YENEEA. The CDR3 DNA sequence: TGTGCCAGCAGCCATGAGGGAAGTGGGACTGAAGCTTTCTTT. This codes for CASSHEGSGTEAFF.

A single count supports this clone. V is TRBV5-1 and J is TRBJ1-4; 7 bases are shared with TRBD1. The CDR3 is made up of 15 amino acids. Germline lookup yields CDR1 SGHRS and CDR2 YFSETQ. The V and J ends lost 4 bases and 6 bases, in that order; junction bases with no gene match: 9. This CDR3 reads CASSPGTVQDEKLFF. Here the CDR3 DNA reads TGCGCCAGCAGCCCCGGGACAGTTCAGGATGAAAAACTGTTTTTT.

DNA for the CDR3: TGTGCCAGCAGCCAACTAGCGGGAGTTGGAGAGCAGTACTTC. Translating gives CASSQLAGVGEQYF. V is TRBV14 and J is TRBJ2-7; 10 bases are shared with TRBD2. CDR3 length: 14 amino acids. The germline V gene encodes CDR1 SGHDN and CDR2 FVKESK. Germline trimming cut 2 bases from V and 7 bases from J; bases unmatched to any gene: 5.

The J gene is TRBJ2-6, the V gene TRBV25-1, with D perhaps TRBD2 (6 bases). This CDR3 is built from 15 residues. Germline V gene lookup returns CDR1 MGHDK and CDR2 SYGVNS. V was shortened by 4 bases and J by 0 bases, with 7 bases between the two germline ends. The CDR3 is CASSGLVSGANVLTF. Here the CDR3 DNA reads TGTGCCAGCAGTGGACTAGTCTCTGGGGCCAACGTCCTGACTTTC.

The CDR3: CASSLLDYGYTF. The CDR3 nucleotides read TGTGCCAGCAGTTTATTAGACTATGGCTACACCTTC. The chain links TRBV28 to TRBJ1-2; D gene uncertain. There are 12 residues in the CDR3. The V end lost 1 base, the J end lost 3 bases, and 3 bases lay between the germline ends. Per germline, CDR1 MDHEN and CDR2 SYDVKM.

The gene calls are TRBV6-1 and TRBJ2-1; 13 positions agree with TRBD2. The CDR3 contains 13 residues. CDR1 and CDR2 (germline): MNHNS, SASEGT. V lost 4 bases and J lost 12; bases outside the gene matches: 3. The CDR3 nucleotides read TGTGCCAGCAGTGGGACTAGCGGGAGAGGGCAGTTCTTC. Encoded protein: CASSGTSGRGQFF.

This chain links TRBV5-4 with TRBJ2-1; TRBD2 matches 9 bases. This CDR3 is built from 15 residues. Germline lookup yields CDR1 SGHNT and CDR2 YYREEE (reference sequence). Unmatched junction bases numbered 8, after V lost 3 bases and J lost 7 bases. CDR3 loop: CASSSPGLAQNEQFF. The CDR3 nucleotides are TGTGCCAGCAGCTCACCGGGACTAGCCCAAAATGAGCAGTTCTTC.

The chain is built from TRBV28 and TRBJ2-3; 10 nucleotides match TRBD1. Germline CDR1 MDHEN, CDR2 SYDVKM. The CDR3 covers 12 residues. V lost 8 bases, J lost 6 bases, and 2 bases stayed unmatched. CDR3 sequence reads: CASGGQGDTQYF. The CDR3 nucleotides read TGTGCCAGCGGGGGACAGGGGGATACGCAGTATTTT.

This clone was detected only once. V usage is TRBV27 and J usage is TRBJ1-4; no clear D gene. Trimming took 6 bases from V and 3 from J, leaving 14 bases between them. Germline V gene data show CDR1 as MNHEY and CDR2 as SMNVEV (reference sequence). This CDR3 is 15 amino acids long. CDR3 residues: CASSSHGLPNEKLFF. DNA of the CDR3: TGTGCCAGCAGCTCACATGGACTACCTAATGAAAAACTGTTTTTT. Full variable domain (missing parts from reference TRBV27 and TRBJ1-4): EAQVTQNPRYLITVTGKKLTVTCSQNMNHEYMSWYRQDPGLGLRQIYYSMNVEVTDKGDVPEGYKVSRKEKRNFPLILESPSPNQTSLYFCASSSHGLPNEKLFFGSGTQLSVL.

Turning to this clone: Other nucleotide sequences in the sample specify the same CDR3. The chain recombines TRBV5-1 with TRBJ1-1; 7 nucleotides align to TRBD1. The CDR3 consists of 13 residues. The germline V gene has CDR1 SGHRS and CDR2 YFSETQ. The trim removed 3 bases at V and 5 bases at J, leaving 4 bases unmatched. This CDR3 is CASSSQGGTEAFF. CDR3 coding DNA: TGCGCCAGCAGCTCCCAGGGGGGAACTGAAGCTTTCTTT.

J is TRBJ1-2 and V is TRBV11-2; TRBD1 agrees at 7 bases. In germline, CDR1 is SGHAT, CDR2 FQNNGV. V lost 3 bases to trimming and J lost 6 bases; unmatched junction nucleotides: 7. The CDR3 runs 14 residues. The CDR3 bases are TGTGCCAGCAGCTTGACCAGGACAGGCGATGGCTACACCTTC. This codes for CASSLTRTGDGYTF.

This chain uses TRBV30 with TRBJ1-5; 7 nucleotides line up with TRBD1. The CDR3 has 14 amino acids. V dropped 6 bases and J dropped 9; count of bases not matched to a gene: 14. Germline V gene lookup returns CDR1 GTSNPN and CDR2 SVGIG (reference sequence). The CDR3 region is CACRQDRSYGPQHF. CDR3 nucleotide sequence: TGTGCCTGCCGTCAGGACAGGAGCTATGGGCCCCAGCATTTT.

The chain has TRBV6-1 and TRBJ2-1, with a weak D call TRBD1 (6 bases). The germline V gene encodes CDR1 MNHNS and CDR2 SASEGT. The CDR3 runs to 15 residues. Between the trimmed V and J ends, which lost 8 bases and 4 bases, there was a span of 18 bases. The chain's CDR3 is CASRQDPGHYNEQFF. The CDR3 region has the DNA TGTGCCAGCCGACAGGATCCGGGACATTACAATGAGCAGTTCTTC.

The chain is built from TRBV5-4 and TRBJ1-1; D is undetermined. V was cut by 2 bases and J by 1 base, with 9 bases left in between. The germline V gene encodes CDR1 SGHNT and CDR2 YYREEE (reference sequence). The CDR3 is made up of 14 amino acids. Here the CDR3 reads CASSFQASNTEAFF. Written as DNA, the CDR3 is TGTGCCAGCAGCTTCCAGGCCTCGAACACTGAAGCTTTCTTT.

This clone was recorded once. V and J are TRBV30 and TRBJ2-7; 7 nucleotides align to TRBD2. The germline V gene encodes CDR1 GTSNPN and CDR2 SVGIG (reference sequence). V was clipped by 0 bases and J by 3 bases; unmatched bases: 5. CDR3 length: 14 amino acids. CDR3 sequence reads: CAWSVRGGSYEQYF. Here the CDR3 DNA reads TGTGCCTGGAGTGTACGGGGAGGGAGCTACGAGCAGTACTTC.

The V call is TRBV2, the J call TRBJ2-7; TRBD2 agrees at 9 bases. Losses at the gene ends were 6 bases for V and 0 bases for J; bases not matched to a gene: 6. Germline CDR1 reads SNHLY; CDR2 reads FYNNEI. This CDR3 comprises 15 residues. This chain's CDR3 is CASSISGRSSYEQYF. The CDR3, as DNA: TGTGCCAGCAGCATCAGCGGGAGGAGCTCCTACGAGCAGTACTTC.

V and J are TRBV27 and TRBJ2-5, with TRBD2 matching 9 bases. The CDR3 length is 15 residues. The germline V gene has CDR1 MNHEY and CDR2 SMNVEV (reference sequence). The V segment lost 4 bases and the J segment 5 bases; nucleotides outside the gene matches: 8. The CDR3 loop is CASSYSGSVSETQYF. The CDR3 nucleotides are TGTGCCAGCAGTTATAGCGGGAGCGTTTCGGAGACCCAGTACTTC.

This chain joins TRBV2 and TRBJ1-1; 7 bases align to TRBD1. The CDR3 has 14 residues. Germline V gene sequence: CDR1 SNHLY, CDR2 FYNNEI. J lost 3 bases, V lost 7 bases, and 8 bases had no gene match. CDR3 DNA: TGTGCCAGCATCCAGGGGGGATCCTACACTGAAGCTTTCTTT. It is translated as CASIQGGSYTEAFF.

The chain links TRBV7-9 to TRBJ2-5; tentatively, D is TRBD2 (6 bases). Germline lookup yields CDR1 SEHNR and CDR2 FQNEAQ (reference sequence). V lost 2 bases and J 3 bases, leaving 10 bases between the germline ends. The CDR3 consists of 14 residues. Here the CDR3 reads CASSLRDFKETQYF. The CDR3 nucleotides read TGTGCCAGCAGCTTAAGGGACTTTAAAGAGACCCAGTACTTC.

The chain uses TRBV11-2 and TRBJ2-1; D uncertain. This CDR3 has 12 amino acids. CDR1 and CDR2 from the germline V gene are SGHAT and FQNNGV. The V end was cut by 2 bases, the J end by 7 bases, with 6 bases between. The DNA for the CDR3 is TGTGCCAGCAGCTTAAATAGAAATGAGCAGTTCTTC. This translates into CASSLNRNEQFF.

The rearrangement links TRBV28 to TRBJ2-7; D is possibly TRBD2 (5 bases). The CDR3 spans 14 residues. V was trimmed by 2 bases and J by 5 bases, leaving 13 bases between them. From germline, CDR1 is MDHEN and CDR2 SYDVKM. As DNA, the CDR3 is TGTGCCAGCAGTTTAGAGGGTGCCATCCACGAGCAGTACTTC. It translates to CASSLEGAIHEQYF.

The chain links TRBV7-3 to TRBJ2-4, with D possibly matching TRBD2 (7 bases). Trimming cost V 5 bases and J 8 bases, with 16 bases left between them. CDR1 is SGHTA and CDR2 is FQGTGA in the germline V gene. This CDR3 region has 14 residues. The CDR3 DNA follows: TGTGCCAGCAGCCCCACCGGAGGGGGGGACATTCAGTACTTC. This codes for CASSPTGGGDIQYF.

This clone was seen only a few times. This rearrangement joins TRBV5-4 to TRBJ2-7, with 10 bases that match TRBD2. J was trimmed by 3 bases and V by 2 bases; bases with no gene match: 8. CDR3 length equals 16 residues. Germline V CDR1 and CDR2: SGHNT, YYREEE (reference sequence). The CDR3 spells CASSFLPTSGIYEQYF. Here the CDR3 DNA reads TGTGCCAGCAGCTTCCTACCAACTAGCGGGATCTACGAGCAGTACTTC.